This TCR beta chain was retrieved from a study of OX40 agonist ivuxolimab in advanced cancers. V lost 3 bases and J lost 2; bases outside the gene matches: 7. The CDR3 is 16 amino acids. CDR1 LGHNA and CDR2 YNFKEQ come from the germline V gene. Study outcomes and limitations: Researchers did not determine the expanded peripheral T cells' antigen specificity.

Turning to this clone: Its antigen is unidentified.

Clones were read by immunoSEQ multiplex PCR, and TCRdb kept only the in-frame ones, dropping some. The table shows under 150,000 clones, with 90% occurring only once. The chain combines TRBV4-2 with TRBJ1-3; 7 bases are shared with TRBD1. The TCR was taken from an adult with an advanced solid tumor such as melanoma, head and neck, liver or kidney cancer. The specimen was CD4+ or CD8+ T cells sorted from blood, collected in a trial of the OX40 agonist ivuxolimab. In nucleotides, the CDR3 is TGTGCCAGCAGCCAGGACACAGGGGACACTGGAAACACCATATATTTT. Protein sequence: CASSQDTGDTGNTIYF.